One sample yielded the 32 T cell receptor beta chains listed below, sequenced in a study of T-cell reconstitution after alpha-beta-depleted transplantation in children. Preparing the TCRbeta library involved the use of unique molecular identifiers. TCRdb ran MiXCR on the PCR reads and lists one entry per CDR3 protein. The sample has about 500,000 distinct CDR3 sequences; approximately 32% are singletons. Sequenced here: PBMCs from the stem cell graft donor, sampled from the stem cell graft. The receptors derive from a human donor who donated a stem cell graft to a child with aplastic anemia.

This clonotype was detected only a few times. The chain uses TRBV12-3 or TRBV12-4 and TRBJ2-7; TRBD2 might be the D (6 bases). The CDR3 sequence is 14 residues long. V lost 5 bases and J lost 8, with 19 bases in between. The CDR3 protein is CASSQNPGALKQYF. The CDR3 DNA reads TGTGCCAGCAGTCAAAACCCGGGAGCTTTAAAGCAGTACTTC.

The chain is built from TRBV7-2 and TRBJ2-3, with 8 positions matching TRBD1. CDR3 length: 17 amino acids. J lost 5 bases, V lost 2 bases, and 12 bases had no gene match. Germline CDR1 is SGHTA and CDR2 is FQGNSA. Written as DNA, the CDR3 is TGTGCCAGCAGCTTATGGGGGATGCGGACAGGGCAAGATACGCAGTATTTT. This codes for CASSLWGMRTGQDTQYF.

In this sample, this clonotype turned up a few times. V is TRBV10-3 and J is TRBJ1-6, with a weak D call TRBD1 (6 bases). The CDR3 contains 16 residues. Germline V lookup: CDR1 ENHRY, CDR2 SYGVKD. The V and J ends lost 3 bases and 6 bases respectively, with 15 bases between them. CDR3 bases: TGTGCCATCAGTGACCAACTACAGGGACCTAATTCACCCCTCCACTTT. Amino acids: CAISDQLQGPNSPLHF.

The gene calls are TRBV20-1 and TRBJ2-1; TRBD2 matches 11 bases. The CDR3 is 14 amino acids. After removal of 8 bases from V and 3 bases from J, the junction contained 6 bases not matched to a gene. The V gene's germline CDR1 is DFQATT and CDR2 SNEGSKA (reference sequence). The CDR3, as DNA: TGCAGTATTAGGGGGACTAGCGGCTACAATGAGCAGTTCTTC. Protein product: CSIRGTSGYNEQFF.

This chain connects TRBV27 to TRBJ2-3, with 7 bases lining up with TRBD1. The CDR3 has 13 amino acids. Trimming took 5 bases from V and 5 from J; bases not matched to a gene: 4. CDR1 is MNHEY and CDR2 is SMNVEV in the germline V gene (reference sequence). In DNA, the CDR3 is TGTGCCAGCAGTAGGGACAGCCAAGATACGCAGTATTTT. This translates into CASSRDSQDTQYF.

Only one count was recorded for this clonotype. This CDR3 is CASSQTGGTSSYNEQFF. For the CDR3, the DNA is TGTGCCAGCAGCCAAACGGGAGGGACAAGTTCCTACAATGAGCAGTTCTTC. This chain links TRBV27 with TRBJ2-1; 8 positions match TRBD2. Trimming took 6 bases from V and 1 from J; bases not matched to a gene: 11. The CDR3 is made up of 17 amino acids. Germline loops: CDR1 MNHEY, CDR2 SMNVEV (reference sequence).

Ten or more counts support this clonotype. The genes are TRBV29-1 and TRBJ2-5; 14 nucleotides match TRBD2. The trim removed 6 bases at V and 4 bases at J, leaving 10 bases unmatched. From germline, CDR1 is SQVTM and CDR2 ANQGSEA. This CDR3 spans 16 amino acids. CDR3 nucleotides: TGCAGCGTGGGGGGACTAGCGGGAGATGACGGAGAGACCCAGTACTTC. Its protein product is CSVGGLAGDDGETQYF.

The CDR3 is CASSMTGVIGNTIYF. CDR3 coding DNA: TGTGCCAGCAGCATGACAGGGGTAATTGGAAACACCATATATTTT. The chain carries TRBV27 and TRBJ1-3; 8 bases line up with TRBD1. J lost 3 bases, V lost 6 bases, and 7 bases had no gene match. The CDR3 consists of 15 residues. Germline loops: CDR1 MNHEY, CDR2 SMNVEV (reference sequence).

DNA for the CDR3: TGTGCCAGCAGCGCTCCCCTAAGCCAGCGGGAGGGCTCCTACAATGAGCAGTTCTTC. It is translated as CASSAPLSQREGSYNEQFF. The rearrangement joins TRBV9 to TRBJ2-1; 10 bases line up with TRBD2. With V trimmed by 3 bases and J by 0 bases, 12 bases remained unmatched. The CDR3 runs 19 residues. Germline CDR1 is SGDLS and CDR2 is YYNGEE.

V is TRBV5-1 and J is TRBJ1-3; D is perhaps TRBD1 (6 bases). Germline V gives CDR1 SGHRS, CDR2 YFSETQ. Trimming stripped 0 bases from V and 7 bases from J, with 11 bases between. The CDR3 spans 14 residues. The CDR3 protein is CASSLETGFNTIYF. CDR3 sequence (DNA): TGCGCCAGCAGCTTGGAGACAGGCTTCAACACCATATATTTT.

The J gene is TRBJ1-1, the V gene TRBV7-8; TRBD1 might be the D (5 bases). Germline V gives CDR1 SGHVS, CDR2 FQNEAQ. The ends were cut back, 8 bases at V and 1 base at J, with 17 bases in the middle. This CDR3 has 15 amino acids. The CDR3 sequence is CASGLGAVWNTEAFF. CDR3 coding DNA: TGTGCCAGCGGCCTCGGGGCAGTTTGGAACACTGAAGCTTTCTTT.

V usage is TRBV12-3 or TRBV12-4 and J usage is TRBJ1-2; D unresolved. This CDR3 is built from 12 residues. Trimming took off 6 bases at V and 7 bases at J, with 12 bases between the two ends. The CDR3 DNA is TGTGCCAGCAGAGTCGGGCCTGGTGGCTACACCTTC. It translates to CASRVGPGGYTF.

The chain uses TRBV20-1 and TRBJ2-5; D might be TRBD1 or TRBD2, each matching 6 bases. The CDR3 contains 16 residues. Germline V gene data show CDR1 as DFQATT and CDR2 as SNEGSKA (reference sequence). Trimming removed 3 bases from V and 4 bases from J, with 21 bases in between. The CDR3 sequence: CSARSFTGAAPETQYF. The DNA for the CDR3 is TGCAGTGCTAGGAGCTTCACGGGGGCCGCCCCAGAGACCCAGTACTTC.

This clonotype was detected a few times. The chain combines TRBV20-1 with TRBJ2-1; D remains unclear. V lost 0 bases and J lost 7, with 19 bases in between. The CDR3 loop spans 16 amino acids. Germline V CDR1 and CDR2: DFQATT, SNEGSKA (reference sequence). This CDR3 is CSARDMILPSGNEQFF. The CDR3 DNA is TGCAGTGCTAGAGATATGATCCTCCCGTCCGGGAATGAGCAGTTCTTC.

This sequence joins TRBV5-5 and TRBJ1-1; 11 bases are shared with TRBD1. The CDR3 runs 17 residues. Germline CDR1 SGHKS, CDR2 YYEKEE (reference sequence). Germline trimming cut 4 bases from V and 5 bases from J; bases unmatched to any gene: 13. The CDR3 protein is CASSRSGQGAPRTEAFF. The CDR3 DNA sequence: TGTGCCAGCAGCAGAAGCGGACAGGGGGCGCCCCGGACTGAAGCTTTCTTT.

This CDR3 reads CASSLAQGAGCGYTF. CDR3 sequence (DNA): TGTGCCAGCAGCTTAGCCCAGGGGGCAGGCTGTGGCTACACCTTC. The chain uses TRBV7-6 and TRBJ1-2, with 8 bases that match TRBD1. The trim removed 0 bases at V and 7 bases at J, leaving 7 bases unmatched. Germline V gives CDR1 SGHVS, CDR2 FNYEAQ. This CDR3 contains 15 residues.

The CDR3 nucleotides are TGTGCCAGCAAGCTAGCGGGGCGGGAGCAGTACTTC. Translating it yields CASKLAGREQYF. The chain recombines TRBV28 with TRBJ2-7, with 9 bases that match TRBD2. The CDR3 runs 12 residues. Germline lookup yields CDR1 MDHEN and CDR2 SYDVKM. V gave up 7 bases and J gave up 7 bases; unmatched junction bases: 5. Supplemented by reference TRBV28 and TRBJ2-7, the full variable domain reads DVKVTQSSRYLVKRTGEKVFLECVQDMDHENMFWYRQDPGLGLRLIYFSYDVKMKEKGDIPEGYSVSREKKERFSLILESASTNQTSMYLCASKLAGREQYFGPGTRLTVT.

The genes are TRBV19 and TRBJ2-2; 9 nucleotides match TRBD1. The CDR3 runs 17 residues. CDR1 and CDR2 from the germline V gene are LNHDA and SQIVND (reference sequence). V lost 4 bases and J lost 0; bases outside the gene matches: 6. In DNA form, the CDR3 reads TGTGCCAGTAGTAGAGGGACAGGGCTGACGAACACCGGGGAGCTGTTTTTT. Amino acids: CASSRGTGLTNTGELFF.

This clonotype was picked up a small number of times. The chain joins TRBV24-1 to TRBJ2-7, with D possibly being TRBD1 or TRBD2 (6 bases each). The length of the CDR3 is 16 residues. Germline-derived CDR1 and CDR2 are KGHDR and SFDVKD. Trimming cost V 2 bases and J 3 bases, with 16 bases left between them. DNA for the CDR3: TGTGCCACCAGTGATTCGAAGGGGGGACACCTCTACGAGCAGTACTTC. Residues: CATSDSKGGHLYEQYF.

This clonotype was seen a handful of times. This sequence joins TRBV20-1 and TRBJ2-1, with D tentatively TRBD1 (7 bases). Trimming left V 0 bases short and J 10 bases short, with 16 bases between. The CDR3 is 14 residues long. Germline assignment: CDR1 DFQATT and CDR2 SNEGSKA (reference sequence). CDR3 nucleotides: TGCAGTGCTAGAGATTACCAGGGGGGCTCGGAGCAGTTCTTC. Amino acid sequence: CSARDYQGGSEQFF.

In its sample, this clonotype was seen a few times. The chain has TRBV30 and TRBJ2-1, with D possibly matching TRBD2 (5 bases). Germline lookup yields CDR1 GTSNPN and CDR2 SVGIG (reference sequence). V lost 0 bases to trimming and J lost 7 bases, with 16 bases between them. The CDR3 length is 15 residues. The CDR3 region has the DNA TGTGCCTGGAGTGTACCGGGATCTTTCTTAAATGAGCAGTTCTTC. It is translated as CAWSVPGSFLNEQFF.

This clonotype turned up a few times. J is TRBJ1-3 and V is TRBV18; 10 bases agree with TRBD1. Germline V lookup: CDR1 KGHSH, CDR2 LQKENI. The junction had 10 bases not matched to a gene; V was cut back by 1 base and J by 4 bases. The CDR3 contains 18 residues. In DNA form, the CDR3 reads TGTGCCAGCTCACCACTAGCCGGGACAGGGGTCGGAGGAAACACCATATATTTT. Residues: CASSPLAGTGVGGNTIYF.

The rearrangement joins TRBV7-9 to TRBJ1-1; a weak D match, TRBD1 (6 bases). The CDR3 is made up of 15 amino acids. V lost 7 bases and J 2 bases, leaving 17 bases between the germline ends. The V gene's germline CDR1 is SEHNR and CDR2 FQNEAQ (reference sequence). CDR3 DNA: TGTGCCAGCACCCAAACGGACAGAAGAAACACTGAAGCTTTCTTT. Its protein is CASTQTDRRNTEAFF.

The rearrangement joins TRBV20-1 to TRBJ2-3; 9 nucleotides match TRBD2. J lost 5 bases, V lost 0 bases, and 12 bases had no gene match. The germline gives CDR1 DFQATT, CDR2 SNEGSKA (reference sequence). The CDR3 is 17 residues long. The CDR3 DNA is TGCAGTGCTAGAGATGAGGGCGGGAGGGCCCTCTTAGATACGCAGTATTTT. Its protein is CSARDEGGRALLDTQYF.

This clonotype was picked up one time. The chain couples TRBV11-2 to TRBJ2-2; D is possibly TRBD1 or TRBD2 (5 bases each). CDR3 size: 17 residues. Germline V gives CDR1 SGHAT, CDR2 FQNNGV. Trimming stripped 4 bases from V and 5 bases from J, with 20 bases between. CDR3 residues: CASSSRRGGGWTGELFF. CDR3 nucleotide sequence: TGTGCCAGCAGCTCTCGCCGGGGTGGGGGTTGGACCGGGGAGCTGTTTTTT.

This sequence joins TRBV28 and TRBJ2-7; D is unclear. Germline CDR1 reads MDHEN; CDR2 reads SYDVKM. V lost 4 bases, J lost 1 base, and 14 bases lay in between. This CDR3 contains 15 residues. CDR3 DNA sequence: TGTGCCAGCAGTTCCCCAACAAGGCTATCCTACGAGCAGTACTTC. This encodes CASSSPTRLSYEQYF.

This clonotype was seen repeatedly, ten times or more. The chain is built from TRBV12-3 or TRBV12-4 and TRBJ2-7; TRBD1 agrees at 10 bases. This CDR3 contains 13 residues. After removal of 5 bases from V and 4 bases from J, the junction contained 2 bases not matched to a gene. The DNA of the CDR3 is TGTGCCAGCAGTCCGGGACAGGGGTACGAGCAGTACTTC. This codes for CASSPGQGYEQYF.

CDR3 sequence (DNA): TGTGCCAGCAGCTTAGGGACTAGTAGGGAGCAGTACTTC. Encoded protein: CASSLGTSREQYF. The chain employs TRBV7-2 and TRBJ2-7, with 7 bases aligning to TRBD2. The CDR3 runs to 13 residues. Germline trimming cut 1 base from V and 7 bases from J; bases unmatched to any gene: 4. CDR1 and CDR2 from the germline V gene are SGHTA and FQGNSA.

The V gene is TRBV24-1, the J gene TRBJ2-1, with TRBD2 matching over 14 bases. J gave up 9 bases and V 2 bases, and 5 bases lay outside the gene matches. CDR3 length: 16 residues. In germline, CDR1 is KGHDR, CDR2 SFDVKD. CDR3 sequence (DNA): TGTGCCACCAGTGATTCCCTGACTAGCGGGGGGGGTGAGCAGTTCTTC. Amino acids: CATSDSLTSGGGEQFF.

The chain is built from TRBV5-1 and TRBJ1-1; D unclear. The CDR3 loop spans 14 amino acids. Between the trimmed V and J ends, which lost 5 bases and 0 bases, there was a span of 11 bases. Germline V gene data show CDR1 as SGHRS and CDR2 as YFSETQ. DNA of the CDR3: TGCGCCAGCAGACCGGAGGCCTTGAACACTGAAGCTTTCTTT. Translation gives CASRPEALNTEAFF. Using reference TRBV5-1 and TRBJ1-1 for the parts outside the CDR3, the full variable domain is KAGVTQTPRYLIKTRGQQVTLSCSPISGHRSVSWYQQTPGQGLQFLFEYFSETQRNKGNFPGRFSGRQFSNSRSEMNVSTLELGDSALYLCASRPEALNTEAFFGQGTRLTVV.

This clonotype has a handful of counts. The rearrangement joins TRBV5-1 to TRBJ2-7, with TRBD2 matching 11 bases. The CDR3 is 18 residues long. Germline assignment: CDR1 SGHRS and CDR2 YFSETQ. The V and J ends lost 3 bases and 2 bases, in that order; junction bases with no gene match: 13. CDR3 sequence (DNA): TGCGCCAGCAGCTCGCGACAGGTGGCACTAGCGGGAGCCTACGAGCAGTACTTC. It codes for CASSSRQVALAGAYEQYF.

V gene TRBV12-3 or TRBV12-4 combines with J gene TRBJ1-1; possibly TRBD1 for D (5 bases). Trimming took off 5 bases at V and 3 bases at J, with 13 bases between the two ends. The CDR3 has 14 amino acids. As DNA, the CDR3 is TGTGCCAGCAGTCGACAGACGGTTGACACTGAAGCTTTCTTT. Amino acids: CASSRQTVDTEAFF.